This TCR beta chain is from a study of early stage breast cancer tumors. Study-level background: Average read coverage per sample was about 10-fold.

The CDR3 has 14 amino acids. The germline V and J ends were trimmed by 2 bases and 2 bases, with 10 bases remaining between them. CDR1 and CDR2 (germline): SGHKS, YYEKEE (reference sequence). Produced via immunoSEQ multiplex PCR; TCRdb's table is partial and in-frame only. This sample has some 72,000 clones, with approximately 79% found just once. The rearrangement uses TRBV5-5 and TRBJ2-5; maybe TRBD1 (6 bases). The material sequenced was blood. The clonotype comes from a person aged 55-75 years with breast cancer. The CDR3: CASSFGQRQETQYF. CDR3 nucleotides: TGTGCCAGCAGCTTCGGACAGAGACAAGAGACCCAGTACTTC.